The 24 T cell receptor beta chains presented below share a single source sample, sequenced in a study of blood T cell repertoires in COVID-19. The repertoire was sequenced with immunoSEQ multiplex PCR; TCRdb's copy has only in-frame clones and lacks some. The sample holds 280,000 or so clones; around 87% are singletons and the top ten take about 1.7%. The sample comprised PBMCs or T cells enriched from blood (not recorded which). These receptor sequences come from a woman aged 18-35 years with acute COVID-19.

This clone has only one observation. The V call is TRBV5-4, the J call TRBJ2-1; D might be TRBD2 (6 bases). Per the germline V gene, CDR1 is SGHNT and CDR2 is YYREEE (reference sequence). Trimming removed 2 bases from V and 5 bases from J, with 26 bases in between. This CDR3 has 19 residues. The CDR3 reads CASSLGPGATLGTHNEQFF. The CDR3 DNA is TGTGCCAGCAGCTTAGGTCCGGGAGCGACCCTGGGGACTCACAATGAGCAGTTCTTC.

The gene calls are TRBV6-1 and TRBJ1-5, with 9 bases lining up with TRBD1. Germline values: CDR1 MNHNS, CDR2 SASEGT. The trim removed 1 base at V and 3 bases at J, leaving 4 bases unmatched. This CDR3 spans 16 amino acids. CDR3 in DNA: TGTGCCAGCAGTGAAGGCTACAGGGGGCTCAATCAGCCCCAGCATTTT. It specifies CASSEGYRGLNQPQHF.

The chain carries TRBV4-2 and TRBJ1-5, with 7 bases identical to TRBD1. This CDR3 is 17 amino acids long. Trimming cost V 0 bases and J 0 bases; bases outside gene matches: 5. CDR1 is LGHNA, CDR2 YNFKEQ, per germline. Here the CDR3 DNA reads TGTGCCAGCAGCCAAGACGAACAGGGGTATAGCAATCAGCCCCAGCATTTT. Its translation is CASSQDEQGYSNQPQHF.

V gene TRBV25-1 combines with J gene TRBJ2-1; 8 bases agree with TRBD1. CDR1 is MGHDK, CDR2 SYGVNS, per germline. Germline trimming cut 5 bases from V and 7 bases from J; bases unmatched to any gene: 10. This CDR3 spans 15 amino acids. The CDR3 DNA follows: TGTGCCAGCAGTCGCTCCGGGACAGGACGGAATGAGCAGTTCTTC. Translation gives CASSRSGTGRNEQFF.

This clone showed up just once. This chain links TRBV15 with TRBJ1-4; 7 nucleotides agree with TRBD1. Germline values: CDR1 LNHNV, CDR2 YYDKDF (reference sequence). V shed 4 bases and J 8 bases; nucleotides not matched to a gene: 7. This CDR3 has 14 residues. This chain's CDR3 is CATSIDRVDEKLFF. The DNA of the CDR3 is TGTGCCACCAGCATCGACAGGGTGGACGAAAAACTGTTTTTT.

This chain joins TRBV5-1 and TRBJ2-5; 7 nucleotides match TRBD2. Trimming took 5 bases from V and 5 from J; bases not matched to a gene: 12. This CDR3 spans 15 amino acids. Germline CDR1 SGHRS, CDR2 YFSETQ. CDR3 amino acids: CASSSANGGSETQYF. Written as DNA, the CDR3 is TGCGCCAGCAGTTCCGCAAACGGGGGGAGCGAGACCCAGTACTTC.

The V call is TRBV5-4, the J call TRBJ1-1, with D unclear. This CDR3 is built from 13 residues. The germline V gene has CDR1 SGHNT and CDR2 YYREEE (reference sequence). Trimming stripped 4 bases from V and 7 bases from J, with 14 bases between. The CDR3 DNA reads as TGTGCCAGCAGCCGTTGGAGGGATGGTGAAGCTTTCTTT. Its translation: CASSRWRDGEAFF.

The chain recombines TRBV4-2 with TRBJ1-1; possibly TRBD1 for D (5 bases). The germline V gene has CDR1 LGHNA and CDR2 YNFKEQ. The CDR3 has 13 amino acids. V lost 6 bases to trimming and J lost 1 base, with 9 bases between them. The CDR3 region has the DNA TGTGCCAGCAGACCCCAGGGGAACACTGAAGCTTTCTTT. Translation: CASRPQGNTEAFF.

V gene TRBV7-9 combines with J gene TRBJ1-2, with a weak D call TRBD1 (6 bases). The CDR3 loop spans 16 amino acids. CDR1 SEHNR and CDR2 FQNEAQ come from the germline V gene (reference sequence). V lost 4 bases and J lost 1, with 16 bases in between. The chain's CDR3 is CASSSPGTQNNYGYTF. The CDR3 DNA reads TGTGCCAGCAGCTCCCCCGGGACACAAAATAACTATGGCTACACCTTC.

The rearrangement links TRBV25-1 to TRBJ2-7; TRBD2 aligns across 10 bases. Germline CDR1 is MGHDK and CDR2 is SYGVNS. This CDR3 region has 16 residues. The J segment lost 6 bases and the V segment lost 2 bases, leaving 10 bases of the junction unmatched. The CDR3 bases are TGTGCCAGCAGTGAAGGGAAGCTAGCGGGAGAAGGCGAGCAGTACTTC. It is translated as CASSEGKLAGEGEQYF.

Remarks on this clone: The sample carries other DNA sequences with the same CDR3. For the CDR3, the DNA is TGTGCCAGCAGCTATAGCGGGAGTTCCCACAATGAGCAGTTCTTC. The encoded protein is CASSYSGSSHNEQFF. V is TRBV11-2 and J is TRBJ2-1, with 9 nucleotides matching TRBD2. Looked up from germline, CDR1 is SGHAT and CDR2 is FQNNGV. The CDR3 is made up of 15 amino acids. Trimming removed 4 bases from V and 5 bases from J; junction bases left unmatched: 6.

The chain couples TRBV18 to TRBJ2-7; the match to TRBD1 covers 8 bases. In germline, CDR1 is KGHSH, CDR2 LQKENI. The CDR3 loop spans 15 amino acids. With V trimmed by 6 bases and J by 0 bases, 7 bases remained unmatched. The CDR3 loop reads CASSADRGFSYEQYF. CDR3 DNA sequence: TGTGCCAGCTCGGCCGACAGGGGATTCTCCTACGAGCAGTACTTC.

The chain combines TRBV19 with TRBJ1-5; 11 positions match TRBD1. CDR3 size: 18 residues. The V gene end was trimmed by 9 bases and the J gene end by 1 base; junction bases not matched to a gene: 14. From germline, CDR1 is LNHDA and CDR2 SQIVND (reference sequence). Written as DNA, the CDR3 is TGTGCCAGCGTCTCCCGGGACAGGGGGAGTCGGAGCAATCAGCCCCAGCATTTT. This sequence encodes CASVSRDRGSRSNQPQHF.

The genes are TRBV6-5 and TRBJ1-1; no definite D call. The CDR3 covers 13 residues. Germline loops: CDR1 MNHEY, CDR2 SVGAGI. Trimming pared 1 base from V and 5 bases from J, leaving 8 bases between. The CDR3 spells CASSYLGSTEAFF. In DNA, the CDR3 is TGTGCCAGCAGTTACTTAGGGAGTACTGAAGCTTTCTTT.

In this sample, this clone turned up once. The chain uses TRBV19 and TRBJ2-3, with 14 positions matching TRBD2. The trim removed 6 bases at V and 6 bases at J, leaving 23 bases unmatched. There are 21 residues in the CDR3. Germline loops: CDR1 LNHDA, CDR2 SQIVND (reference sequence). The CDR3 sequence is CASRSPWRGTSGSSRPDTQYF. In DNA, the CDR3 is TGTGCCAGTAGATCCCCTTGGAGGGGGACTAGCGGGAGTTCTAGACCTGATACGCAGTATTTT.

This chain's CDR3 is CASSPGPGTGNGYTF. The CDR3 region has the DNA TGTGCCAGCAGCCCAGGTCCCGGGACAGGGAATGGCTACACCTTC. The chain couples TRBV28 to TRBJ1-2, with 9 nucleotides matching TRBD1. CDR3 length equals 15 residues. From germline, CDR1 is MDHEN and CDR2 SYDVKM. V was pared by 6 bases and J by 6 bases, with 11 bases of the junction left unmatched.

The J gene is TRBJ2-1, the V gene TRBV20-1; D is perhaps TRBD2 (6 bases). Germline V CDR1 and CDR2: DFQATT, SNEGSKA (reference sequence). The CDR3 extends over 13 amino acids. Between the trimmed V and J ends, which lost 3 bases and 3 bases, there was a span of 9 bases. DNA of the CDR3: TGCAGTGCTAGTACGGGACTCTACAATGAGCAGTTCTTC. Its translation: CSASTGLYNEQFF.

CDR3 region: CASSGQGSYEQYF. The DNA for the CDR3 is TGTGCCAGCTCGGGACAGGGATCCTACGAGCAGTACTTC. The rearrangement joins TRBV18 to TRBJ2-7, with 9 bases aligning to TRBD1. Germline assignment: CDR1 KGHSH and CDR2 LQKENI. V lost 6 bases to trimming and J lost 1 base; unmatched junction nucleotides: 1. This CDR3 contains 13 residues.

This clone was recorded once. The chain joins TRBV3-1 (or the pseudogene TRBV3-2) to TRBJ2-2; D is possibly TRBD2 (5 bases). The germline V gene encodes CDR1 LGHDT and CDR2 YNNKEL (reference sequence). CDR3 length equals 14 residues. The V end lost 4 bases, the J end lost 7 bases, and 13 bases lay between the germline ends. This chain's CDR3 is CASSRYGENGELFF. The DNA for the CDR3 is TGTGCCAGCAGCCGATATGGGGAGAACGGGGAGCTGTTTTTT.

The chain has TRBV19 and TRBJ2-7; 7 positions agree with TRBD2. The CDR3 loop spans 15 amino acids. Germline V gene sequence: CDR1 LNHDA, CDR2 SQIVND (reference sequence). V gave up 3 bases and J gave up 5 bases; unmatched junction bases: 10. Written as DNA, the CDR3 is TGTGCCAGTAGTATCGGACTAGTCCCGTCCGACGAGCAGTACTTC. Translating gives CASSIGLVPSDEQYF.

The CDR3 DNA follows: TGTGCCACCAGTGATTCGCCGATCGAGGGGGACTACGAGCAGTACTTC. Translation: CATSDSPIEGDYEQYF. The chain recombines TRBV24-1 with TRBJ2-7; tentative D call: TRBD1 (6 bases). The CDR3 loop spans 16 amino acids. V lost 2 bases and J lost 3, with 16 bases in between. Per the germline V gene, CDR1 is KGHDR and CDR2 is SFDVKD.

Note on this clone: One end of the junction is discordant with germline, which a read error may explain. The chain links TRBV23-1 to TRBJ2-7, with D tentatively TRBD2 (5 bases). TRBV23-1 is sorted into the ORF group, with uncertain function. The CDR3 has 14 amino acids. CDR3 region: CASSQRRTKGEQYF. DNA for the CDR3: TGCGCCAGTAGTCAAAGGAGGACCAAAGGGGAGCAGTACTTC.

The gene calls are TRBV4-1 and TRBJ1-5, with TRBD1 identical over 8 bases. V shed 2 bases, J shed 0 bases, and the junction held 0 bases outside the gene matches. The germline CDR1 and CDR2 sequences are MGHRA and YSYEKL. The CDR3 consists of 15 residues. CDR3 residues: CASSQQGASNQPQHF. The CDR3 bases are TGCGCCAGCAGCCAACAGGGGGCTAGCAATCAGCCCCAGCATTTT.

The V gene is TRBV19, the J gene TRBJ2-2; D is possibly TRBD2 (5 bases). V gave up 7 bases and J gave up 6 bases, with 12 bases separating them. There are 13 residues in the CDR3. Germline V CDR1 and CDR2: LNHDA, SQIVND (reference sequence). DNA of the CDR3: TGTGCCAGTACCAAGAGGGCTTCCGGGGAGCTGTTTTTT. Its protein is CASTKRASGELFF.